The present TCR beta chain was sequenced within a study of spatial heterogeneity in lung cancer. This clonotype was observed a handful of times. TCRdb passed the 5' RACE reads through MiXCR, listing each CDR3 protein once. The table lists tens of thousands of distinct CDR3 sequences, about 20% of them singletons. CDR3 length: 11 amino acids. Trimming cost V 8 bases and J 1 base, with 6 bases left between them. Germline lookup yields CDR1 SGHVS and CDR2 FQNEAQ. Time point: sample taken at primary tumor resection. Unsorted whole RNA of tumor, nontumor lung or frozen PBMC was sequenced. The sequences come from PBMCs, collected at surgery. This TCR was recovered from a male donor with early-stage non-small cell lung cancer. This chain joins TRBV7-8 and TRBJ2-7; no definite D call. This CDR3 reads CASQTSYEQYF. The CDR3 DNA is TGTGCCAGCCAAACGTCCTACGAGCAGTACTTC. The complete variable domain, with remaining parts taken from reference TRBV7-8 and TRBJ2-7, reads GAGVSQSPRYKVAKRGQDVALRCDPISGHVSLFWYQQALGQGPEFLTYFQNEAQLDKSGLPSDRFFAERPEGSVSTLKIQRTQQEDSAVYLCASQTSYEQYFGPGTRLTVT.